The rows below give T cell receptor beta chains drawn from one sample of a study of OX40 agonist ivuxolimab in advanced cancers. Using immunoSEQ multiplex PCR, the repertoire was profiled, and TCRdb retains in-frame clones only, with some absent. The table has some 30,000 clones, around 82% seen once. The source material was CD4+ or CD8+ T cells sorted from blood, sampled in a trial of the OX40 agonist ivuxolimab. The receptor source for this set is an adult with an advanced solid tumor such as melanoma, head and neck, liver or kidney cancer. Each CDR3 is given with its conserved first and last residue. Fields, in order: J gene, clone size, V gene, D gene, CDR3 DNA, CDR3 protein. The D gene is left open where the match is weak. Size values are once, few and many counts, or a class for expanded clones, and some rows have none.

J gene: TRBJ2-7
clone size: .
V gene: TRBV4-1
D gene: TRBD1
CDR3 DNA: TGCGCCAGCAGCCAAAATACAGGGGTTAACGAGCAGTACTTC
CDR3 protein: CASSQNTGVNEQYF

J gene: TRBJ1-1
clone size: .
V gene: TRBV5-6
D gene: .
CDR3 DNA: TGTGCCAGCAGCTTGAGGAGTTTTCGGACTGAAGCTTTCTTT
CDR3 protein: CASSLRSFRTEAFF

J gene: TRBJ1-4
clone size: .
V gene: TRBV2
D gene: .
CDR3 DNA: TGTGCCAGCAGTGATATGGGGGGACGTTATGAAAAACTGTTTTTT
CDR3 protein: CASSDMGGRYEKLFF

J gene: TRBJ2-5
clone size: few
V gene: TRBV6-1
D gene: .
CDR3 DNA: TGTGCCAGCAGTGAAAACAGTGAGCAAGAGACCCAGTACTTC
CDR3 protein: CASSENSEQETQYF

J gene: TRBJ2-3
clone size: .
V gene: TRBV7-3
D gene: .
CDR3 DNA: TGTGCCAGCAGCCACGGCACAGATACGCAGTATTTT
CDR3 protein: CASSHGTDTQYF

J gene: TRBJ2-1
clone size: .
V gene: TRBV5-6
D gene: TRBD1
CDR3 DNA: TGTGCCAGCCTACAGGGGGCATACAATGAGCAGTTCTTC
CDR3 protein: CASLQGAYNEQFF

J gene: TRBJ1-2
clone size: .
V gene: TRBV1
D gene: .
CDR3 DNA: TGCACCAGCAGCCAAGATTCAGGGGGCTATGGCTACACCTTC
CDR3 protein: CTSSQDSGGYGYTF

J gene: TRBJ1-1
clone size: few
V gene: TRBV28
D gene: TRBD1
CDR3 DNA: TGTGCCAGCAGCTCGGACAGGGAAGCTTTCTTT
CDR3 protein: CASSSDREAFF

J gene: TRBJ1-1
clone size: .
V gene: TRBV27
D gene: TRBD1
CDR3 DNA: TGTGCCAGCAGTTTATTTGGCAGGGGGGACACTGAAGCTTTCTTT
CDR3 protein: CASSLFGRGDTEAFF

J gene: TRBJ2-7
clone size: .
V gene: TRBV19
D gene: TRBD1
CDR3 DNA: TGTGCCAGTAGTTCCGGGACAGGGCCCTCCTACGAGCAGTACTTC
CDR3 protein: CASSSGTGPSYEQYF

J gene: TRBJ2-3
clone size: .
V gene: TRBV10-1
D gene: TRBD1
CDR3 DNA: TGCGCCAGCAGAGGGACAGGGAGCACAGATACGCAGTATTTT
CDR3 protein: CASRGTGSTDTQYF

J gene: TRBJ2-3
clone size: .
V gene: TRBV29-1
D gene: .
CDR3 DNA: TGCAGCGTTGAAGTTAGAGAACGAGGTACAGATACGCAGTATTTT
CDR3 protein: CSVEVRERGTDTQYF

J gene: TRBJ2-7
clone size: .
V gene: TRBV7-6
D gene: TRBD1
CDR3 DNA: TGTGCCAGCAGCGTATCTGGGACAGGGGGCTACGAGCAGTACTTC
CDR3 protein: CASSVSGTGGYEQYF

J gene: TRBJ1-5
clone size: once
V gene: TRBV7-8
D gene: TRBD1
CDR3 DNA: TGTGCCAGCAGCTTAAGCGGGACAGGGGGCTATCAGCCCCAGCATTTT
CDR3 protein: CASSLSGTGGYQPQHF

J gene: TRBJ2-4
clone size: .
V gene: TRBV29-1
D gene: .
CDR3 DNA: TGCAGCGTTGAAGATTTGGGGGCCAAAAACATTCAGTACTTC
CDR3 protein: CSVEDLGAKNIQYF

J gene: TRBJ2-2
clone size: .
V gene: TRBV13
D gene: TRBD2
CDR3 DNA: TGTGCCAGCAGCTTAGAATTTCGGGGAGCGCCTAGCGGGAGAGCCGGGGAGCTGTTTTTT
CDR3 protein: CASSLEFRGAPSGRAGELFF

J gene: TRBJ2-7
clone size: .
V gene: TRBV5-4
D gene: .
CDR3 DNA: TGTGCCAGCAGCTCGAGGACTACCAACGAGCAGTACTTC
CDR3 protein: CASSSRTTNEQYF

J gene: TRBJ2-7
clone size: .
V gene: TRBV4-1
D gene: .
CDR3 DNA: TGCGCCAGCAGCCCTGAGACAGACGGCTCCTACGAGCAGTACTTC
CDR3 protein: CASSPETDGSYEQYF

J gene: TRBJ1-2
clone size: .
V gene: TRBV2
D gene: TRBD1
CDR3 DNA: TGTGCCAGCAAACGCGGGACAGGGGGAGGCTATGGCTACACCTTC
CDR3 protein: CASKRGTGGGYGYTF

J gene: TRBJ2-5
clone size: .
V gene: TRBV5-6
D gene: .
CDR3 DNA: TGTGCCAGCAGCTTCCGGGACATATCCTATGAGCAGTACTTC
CDR3 protein: CASSFRDISYEQYF

J gene: TRBJ2-3
clone size: .
V gene: TRBV11-2
D gene: .
CDR3 DNA: TGTGCCAGCACCGGGACTGCCGTGAGGGCAGATACGCAGTATTTT
CDR3 protein: CASTGTAVRADTQYF

J gene: TRBJ2-2
clone size: .
V gene: TRBV4-2
D gene: TRBD1
CDR3 DNA: TGTGCCAGCAGCCCAAATCCGGGACAGGGAGACACCGGGGAGCTGTTTTTT
CDR3 protein: CASSPNPGQGDTGELFF